These 14 T cell receptor beta chains were all obtained from the same sample, sequenced in a study of T cells in Graves' hyperthyroidism and ophthalmopathy. RNA transcripts served as the template for amplifying TCR beta CDR3 regions. First-round RT-PCR with HTBI primers amplified the TCR CDR3 region. TCRdb reprocessed the multiplex PCR reads via MiXCR and lists one record per CDR3 protein. Of around 390,000 distinct CDR3 sequences listed, about 14% are singletons. What was sequenced was blood. These TCRs come from a woman in her 30s with Graves' ophthalmopathy.

This clonotype has just a few counts. The genes are TRBV6-1 and TRBJ2-2; 10 bases map to TRBD1. This CDR3 spans 16 amino acids. J was trimmed by 4 bases and V by 5 bases; bases with no gene match: 7. CDR1 is MNHNS, CDR2 SASEGT, per germline. CDR3 DNA sequence: TGTGCCAGCAGTCAAACCGGGACAGGGGTCACCGGGGAGCTGTTTTTT. Its translation: CASSQTGTGVTGELFF.

This chain uses TRBV25-1 with TRBJ1-1, with D possibly matching TRBD1 (6 bases). The V end lost 2 bases, the J end lost 6 bases, and 13 bases lay between the germline ends. The CDR3 sequence is 14 residues long. Germline assignment: CDR1 MGHDK and CDR2 SYGVNS. Here the CDR3 DNA reads TGTGCCAGCAGTGAACATCAGGGGATACCTGAAGCTTTCTTT. Amino acid sequence: CASSEHQGIPEAFF.

This clonotype was observed at least ten times. V usage is TRBV20-1 and J usage is TRBJ2-1, with 8 bases identical to TRBD1. CDR3 length equals 14 residues. Trimming cost V 0 bases and J 7 bases; bases outside gene matches: 5. Germline CDR1 is DFQATT and CDR2 is SNEGSKA (reference sequence). CDR3 in DNA: TGCAGTGCTAGAGAAGTCCAGGGGGCTAATGAGCAGTTCTTC. It codes for CSAREVQGANEQFF.

This clonotype was detected ten times or more. The chain carries TRBV7-8 and TRBJ2-2, with D perhaps TRBD1 (6 bases). Trimming left V 1 base short and J 0 bases short, with 15 bases between. The CDR3 runs 18 residues. In germline, CDR1 is SGHVS, CDR2 FQNEAQ. CDR3 DNA sequence: TGTGCCAGCAGCTTAGTCAAAGGACAGCCCGCGAACACCGGGGAGCTGTTTTTT. It codes for CASSLVKGQPANTGELFF. The entire variable domain, with the rest obtained from reference TRBV7-8 and TRBJ2-2, is as follows: GAGVSQSPRYKVAKRGQDVALRCDPISGHVSLFWYQQALGQGPEFLTYFQNEAQLDKSGLPSDRFFAERPEGSVSTLKIQRTQQEDSAVYLCASSLVKGQPANTGELFFGEGSRLTVL.

This clonotype was observed at least ten times. This chain connects TRBV28 to TRBJ1-1; no definite D call. The V end was cut by 3 bases, the J end by 0 bases, with 8 bases between. Germline V gene lookup returns CDR1 MDHEN and CDR2 SYDVKM. The CDR3 totals 14 residues. CDR3 nucleotide sequence: TGTGCCAGCAGTTTCTGGCGGATGAACACTGAAGCTTTCTTT. It encodes CASSFWRMNTEAFF.

A word on this clonotype: This may be a read error, as it is one base from a much larger clone. The rearrangement links TRBV20-1 to TRBJ2-3; the D gene is possibly TRBD2 (6 bases). This CDR3 has 16 amino acids. Per germline, CDR1 DFQATT and CDR2 SNEGSKA (reference sequence). Trimming stripped 4 bases from V and 1 base from J, with 18 bases between. The CDR3 sequence is CSAITGTSRGTDTQYF. CDR3 DNA sequence: TGCAGTGCTATTACCGGGACTTCGAGAGGCACAGATACGCAGTATTTT.

This clonotype has a handful of counts. This may come from a read error, since a much larger clone is one base off. The V and J genes are TRBV4-1 and TRBJ2-3, with D possibly being TRBD1 (6 bases). CDR3 length: 16 residues. Germline V gene lookup returns CDR1 MGHRA and CDR2 YSYEKL. The CDR3 DNA sequence: TGCGCCGGCAGCCAAGAAGCGAACAGGGAGACAGATACGCAGTATTTT. Residues: CAGSQEANRETDTQYF.

This clonotype appeared many times. This chain links TRBV11-3 with TRBJ2-3; no reliable D call. V gave up 1 base and J gave up 2 bases, with 7 bases separating them. The CDR3 is made up of 14 amino acids. Germline CDR1 is SGHNT and CDR2 is YENEEA. CDR3 in amino acids: CASSLALFTDTQYF. The CDR3 nucleotides are TGTGCCAGCAGCTTAGCACTATTCACAGATACGCAGTATTTT. The variable domain in full, with the rest retrieved from reference TRBV11-3 and TRBJ2-3, is EAGVVQSPRYKIIEKKQPVAFWCNPISGHNTLYWYLQNLGQGPELLIRYENEEAVDDSQLPKDRFSAERLKGVDSTLKIQPAELGDSAVYLCASSLALFTDTQYFGPGTRLTVL.

In this sample, this clonotype turned up many times. This sequence joins TRBV27 and TRBJ1-4; D is uncertain. This CDR3 has 16 amino acids. Trimming took 7 bases from V and 5 from J, leaving 20 bases between them. Germline V gene lookup returns CDR1 MNHEY and CDR2 SMNVEV (reference sequence). The CDR3 bases are TGTGCCAGCACCCCACTTTCTGGGCAGGAAAATGAAAAACTGTTTTTT. Its translation: CASTPLSGQENEKLFF.

In this sample, this clonotype turned up many times. This sequence joins TRBV7-2 and TRBJ2-7; 14 positions match TRBD2. Germline-derived CDR1 and CDR2 are SGHTA and FQGNSA. Trimming took 5 bases from V and 6 from J; bases not matched to a gene: 9. The CDR3 loop spans 16 amino acids. The DNA of the CDR3 is TGTGCCAGCAGCACACCGGGACTAGCGGGGGTGATCGAGCAGTACTTC. It encodes CASSTPGLAGVIEQYF.

This clonotype has at least ten counts. This rearrangement joins TRBV20-1 to TRBJ2-2; TRBD1 aligns across 8 bases. Germline V gives CDR1 DFQATT, CDR2 SNEGSKA (reference sequence). Germline trimming cut 1 base from V and 2 bases from J; bases unmatched to any gene: 3. The CDR3 covers 15 residues. CDR3 region: CSARVQGDNTGELFF. CDR3 in DNA: TGCAGTGCTAGAGTACAGGGGGACAACACCGGGGAGCTGTTTTTT.

This clonotype appeared many times. The chain combines TRBV7-6 with TRBJ2-5; tentatively, D is TRBD2 (5 bases). Deletions cut 5 bases from V and 0 bases from J, with 7 bases between. This CDR3 has 13 amino acids. CDR1 and CDR2 from the germline V gene are SGHVS and FNYEAQ. The CDR3 loop is CASSRGHQETQYF. The DNA of the CDR3 is TGTGCCAGCAGCAGAGGGCACCAAGAGACCCAGTACTTC.

This clonotype occurred many times. The chain recombines TRBV2 with TRBJ1-5; D not resolved. Trimming stripped 4 bases from V and 7 bases from J, with 14 bases between. The CDR3 runs 14 residues. Germline V CDR1 and CDR2: SNHLY, FYNNEI. Written as DNA, the CDR3 is TGTGCCAGCAGTGGGGGTAGGGCGGGGCAGCCCCAGCATTTT. This sequence encodes CASSGGRAGQPQHF.

This clonotype was found many times. The chain links TRBV6-1 to TRBJ1-1; D call uncertain. The V end was cut by 3 bases, the J end by 0 bases, with 11 bases between. The CDR3 covers 15 residues. Per the germline V gene, CDR1 is MNHNS and CDR2 is SASEGT. This chain's CDR3 is CASSDPPGLNTEAFF. DNA for the CDR3: TGTGCCAGCAGTGATCCGCCCGGGCTGAACACTGAAGCTTTCTTT.